This T cell receptor beta chain came from a study of T cells expressing NK-cell markers. Background on the study: All TCR beta repertoires analysed originated from sorted CD3+CD56+NKG2C+, CD3+CD56+NKG2C- and CD3+CD56-NKG2C+ T cells. Serological testing identified most of the eight sequenced donors as HCMV-seropositive and one as seronegative.

Germline loops: CDR1 SGHNT, CDR2 YENEEA. The CDR3 runs to 15 residues. TCRdb re-called the 5' RACE reads and shows each CDR3 protein once, DNA omitted. The sample totals about 300,000 distinct CDR3 sequences. This rearrangement joins TRBV11-3 to TRBJ2-1; TCRdb's D gene call, TRBD1, goes unchecked for lack of DNA. This clonotype was obtained from a woman aged 18-70 years in good health. Material: blood T cells: a sorted CD56 or NKG2C T cell subset, CD4+ or CD8+ T cells, or bulk PBMC T cells (not recorded which). CDR3 residues: CASSLYGQGDAEQFF.